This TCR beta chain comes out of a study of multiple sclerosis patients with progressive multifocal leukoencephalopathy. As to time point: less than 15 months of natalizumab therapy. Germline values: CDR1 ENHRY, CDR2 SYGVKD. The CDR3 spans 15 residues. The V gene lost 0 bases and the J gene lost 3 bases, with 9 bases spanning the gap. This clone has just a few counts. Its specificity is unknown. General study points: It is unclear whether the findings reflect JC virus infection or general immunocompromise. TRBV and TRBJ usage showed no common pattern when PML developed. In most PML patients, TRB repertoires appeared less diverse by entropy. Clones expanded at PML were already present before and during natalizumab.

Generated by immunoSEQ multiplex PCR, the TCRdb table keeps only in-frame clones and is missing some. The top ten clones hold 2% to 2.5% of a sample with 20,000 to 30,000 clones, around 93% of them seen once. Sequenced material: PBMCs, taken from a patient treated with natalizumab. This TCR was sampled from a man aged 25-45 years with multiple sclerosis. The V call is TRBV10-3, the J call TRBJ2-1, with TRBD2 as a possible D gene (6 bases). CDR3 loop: CAISESGRGYNEQFF. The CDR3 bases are TGTGCCATCAGTGAGTCGGGGCGGGGCTACAATGAGCAGTTCTTC.